Below are 30 T cell receptor beta chains sequenced from a single sample in a study of blood T cell repertoires in COVID-19. TCRdb's table, derived via immunoSEQ multiplex PCR, lists solely in-frame clones and lacks some. Of some 110,000 clones in the sample, around four fifths are singletons; the top ten hold 0.7% to 0.85%. The sample comprised peripheral blood. These TCRs come from a woman in her 70s with acute or convalescent COVID-19.

This clone has just one count. V and J are TRBV3-1 (or the pseudogene TRBV3-2) and TRBJ1-5; the D gene is possibly TRBD1 (5 bases). The ends were cut back, 3 bases at V and 7 bases at J, with 13 bases in the middle. This CDR3 region has 14 residues. CDR1 LGHDT and CDR2 YNNKEL come from the germline V gene (reference sequence). The CDR3 loop is CASSQSIDSQPQHF. The CDR3 nucleotides are TGTGCCAGCAGCCAGTCCATTGACAGCCAGCCCCAGCATTTT.

J is TRBJ2-5 and V is TRBV3-1 (or the pseudogene TRBV3-2); 9 bases map to TRBD2. The CDR3 spans 15 residues. Per the germline V gene, CDR1 is LGHDT and CDR2 is YNNKEL (reference sequence). The V gene end was trimmed by 0 bases and the J gene end by 4 bases; junction bases not matched to a gene: 3. This chain's CDR3 is CASSQERGGVETQYF. In DNA form, the CDR3 reads TGTGCCAGCAGCCAAGAGCGGGGGGGAGTAGAGACCCAGTACTTC.

The chain carries TRBV5-1 and TRBJ2-3, with 7 bases lining up with TRBD2. Germline CDR1 is SGHRS and CDR2 is YFSETQ. V shed 3 bases and J 3 bases; nucleotides not matched to a gene: 10. CDR3 length equals 16 residues. The chain's CDR3 is CASSSRPGLSTDTQYF. CDR3 nucleotide sequence: TGCGCCAGCAGCTCCCGTCCGGGACTAAGTACAGATACGCAGTATTTT.

V is TRBV2 and J is TRBJ2-3, with 13 bases matching TRBD2. The V gene end was trimmed by 6 bases and the J gene end by 0 bases; junction bases not matched to a gene: 9. CDR3 length equals 18 residues. Germline assignment: CDR1 SNHLY and CDR2 FYNNEI. CDR3 residues: CASRPWGLAGKSTDTQYF. The CDR3 coding sequence is TGTGCCAGCAGGCCGTGGGGACTAGCGGGGAAGAGCACAGATACGCAGTATTTT. The complete variable domain, with remaining parts taken from reference TRBV2 and TRBJ2-3, reads EPEVTQTPSHQVTQMGQEVILRCVPISNHLYFYWYRQILGQKVEFLVSFYNNEISEKSEIFDDQFSVERPDGSNFTLKIRSTKLEDSAMYFCASRPWGLAGKSTDTQYFGPGTRLTVL.

The V and J genes are TRBV5-1 and TRBJ1-2; D may be TRBD1 (5 bases). In germline, CDR1 is SGHRS, CDR2 YFSETQ. This CDR3 contains 15 residues. The ends were cut back, 3 bases at V and 7 bases at J, with 19 bases in the middle. In DNA form, the CDR3 reads TGCGCCAGCAGCTCGAGCGGGGGAGCACCGACTGGCTACACCTTC. This encodes CASSSSGGAPTGYTF.

This chain connects TRBV10-2 to TRBJ1-4; 9 nucleotides agree with TRBD1. In germline, CDR1 is WSHSY, CDR2 SAAADI. V dropped 5 bases and J dropped 3; count of bases not matched to a gene: 10. The CDR3 extends over 17 amino acids. CDR3 coding DNA: TGCGCCAGCAGTCCCGGGACAGGGCTGAGAGCTAATGAAAAACTGTTTTTT. Its protein product is CASSPGTGLRANEKLFF.

This clone was counted between two and nine times. The V gene is TRBV7-9, the J gene TRBJ2-7; D uncertain. Trimming shortened V by 3 bases and J by 2 bases, and 5 bases separated the two germline ends. The germline V gene encodes CDR1 SEHNR and CDR2 FQNEAQ (reference sequence). The CDR3 extends over 12 amino acids. CDR3 nucleotide sequence: TGTGCCAGCAGCTTCCTACCCTACGAGCAGTACTTC. Translating it yields CASSFLPYEQYF.

Concerning this clone itself: The junction departs from germline at one end; a sequencing error may be responsible. The J gene is TRBJ2-7, the V gene TRBV12-3 or TRBV12-4, with 10 bases fitting TRBD1. The CDR3 sequence is 13 residues long. In DNA form, the CDR3 reads TGTGCCAGCAGTGCTGGACAGGGGGTCGTCAGAAACTTC. Translating it yields CASSAGQGVVRNF.

The V call is TRBV19, the J call TRBJ2-5; possibly TRBD2 for D (6 bases). V gave up 9 bases and J gave up 5 bases, with 19 bases separating them. This CDR3 has 14 residues. Germline lookup yields CDR1 LNHDA and CDR2 SQIVND (reference sequence). The CDR3 bases are TGTGCCAGCAGACGCGGGGTAGACTTGGAGACCCAGTACTTC. This sequence encodes CASRRGVDLETQYF.

This clone appeared a single time. The J gene is TRBJ1-4, the V gene TRBV18; 8 nucleotides match TRBD1. Germline lookup yields CDR1 KGHSH and CDR2 LQKENI. CDR3 length equals 16 residues. The V gene end was trimmed by 3 bases and the J gene end by 7 bases; junction bases not matched to a gene: 10. CDR3 DNA sequence: TGTGCCAGCTCACCCCTCCGTCAGGGGGCAAGTGAAAAACTGTTTTTT. It specifies CASSPLRQGASEKLFF. Looking up the rest from reference TRBV18 and TRBJ1-4 gives the full variable domain: NAGVMQNPRHLVRRRGQEARLRCSPMKGHSHVYWYRQLPEEGLKFMVYLQKENIIDESGMPKERFSAEFPKEGPSILRIQQVVRGDSAAYFCASSPLRQGASEKLFFGSGTQLSVL.

The chain couples TRBV18 to TRBJ1-2, with 8 bases fitting TRBD1. V lost 3 bases to trimming and J lost 2 bases; unmatched junction nucleotides: 8. Germline CDR1 is KGHSH and CDR2 is LQKENI. This CDR3 has 16 amino acids. The CDR3 DNA reads as TGTGCCAGCTCACCGCGACAGGGGCTGGAGAACTATGGCTACACCTTC. It yields the protein CASSPRQGLENYGYTF.

The chain employs TRBV15 and TRBJ1-4; D may be TRBD1 (5 bases). This CDR3 is built from 12 residues. From germline, CDR1 is LNHNV and CDR2 YYDKDF (reference sequence). V shed 6 bases and J shed 5 bases, with 7 bases lying between them. The CDR3 coding sequence is TGTGCCACCAGGAAGGGGAATGAAAAACTGTTTTTT. Amino acids: CATRKGNEKLFF.

In nucleotides, the CDR3 is TGTGCCAGCAGCTCGGGGGCAGGGGGCCAAGAGACCCAGTACTTC. Translated, it gives CASSSGAGGQETQYF. The V gene is TRBV9, the J gene TRBJ2-5, with TRBD1 as a possible D gene (7 bases). In germline, CDR1 is SGDLS, CDR2 YYNGEE. The CDR3 spans 15 residues. Trimming took off 4 bases at V and 1 base at J, with 14 bases between the two ends.

The V gene is TRBV4-1, the J gene TRBJ1-5, with a weak D call TRBD1 (5 bases). Looked up from germline, CDR1 is MGHRA and CDR2 is YSYEKL. Trimming stripped 1 base from V and 7 bases from J, with 8 bases between. This CDR3 contains 13 residues. The CDR3 reads CASSQGGGQPQHF. CDR3 nucleotide sequence: TGCGCCAGCAGCCAAGGGGGGGGACAGCCCCAGCATTTT.

CDR3 sequence: CASSLQRGTYNEQFF. CDR3 bases: TGTGCCAGCAGCCTCCAGCGGGGTACCTACAATGAGCAGTTCTTC. The chain couples TRBV7-3 to TRBJ2-1; 7 bases line up with TRBD2. Germline V gene data show CDR1 as SGHTA and CDR2 as FQGTGA. V lost 5 bases to trimming and J lost 2 bases; unmatched junction nucleotides: 6. This CDR3 has 15 residues.

V usage is TRBV27 and J usage is TRBJ1-2, with TRBD1 matching 9 bases. Germline lookup yields CDR1 MNHEY and CDR2 SMNVEV (reference sequence). V lost 5 bases and J lost 1; bases outside the gene matches: 8. The CDR3 extends over 16 amino acids. The CDR3 bases are TGTGCCAGCAGTCCACGGACAGGGGACCTTAACTATGGCTACACCTTC. Encoded protein: CASSPRTGDLNYGYTF.

The chain uses TRBV11-2 and TRBJ2-2; tentatively, D is TRBD2 (6 bases). Germline CDR1 SGHAT, CDR2 FQNNGV. The V gene lost 1 base and the J gene lost 5 bases, with 17 bases spanning the gap. This CDR3 comprises 17 residues. CDR3 nucleotide sequence: TGTGCCAGCAGCTTAGCCCTCTGGAGGGCCTCAACCGGGGAGCTGTTTTTT. Translated, it gives CASSLALWRASTGELFF.

The V and J genes are TRBV5-1 and TRBJ2-3; the match to TRBD1 covers 8 bases. CDR1 is SGHRS and CDR2 is YFSETQ in the germline V gene. The CDR3 loop spans 15 amino acids. V shed 4 bases and J 4 bases; nucleotides not matched to a gene: 8. CDR3 DNA sequence: TGCGCCAGCAGCCCAACAGGGGGGCGGGCAGATACGCAGTATTTT. Protein sequence: CASSPTGGRADTQYF.

The rearrangement uses TRBV3-1 (or the pseudogene TRBV3-2) and TRBJ2-1, with 12 nucleotides matching TRBD2. Germline V gene sequence: CDR1 LGHDT, CDR2 YNNKEL (reference sequence). This CDR3 is 15 amino acids long. The J segment lost 7 bases and the V segment lost 4 bases, leaving 5 bases of the junction unmatched. As DNA, the CDR3 is TGTGCCAGCAGCCCTTCTAGCGGGAGGGGGAATGAGCAGTTCTTC. This sequence encodes CASSPSSGRGNEQFF.

This chain links TRBV19 with TRBJ2-6; 10 positions match TRBD1. V dropped 1 base and J dropped 4; count of bases not matched to a gene: 7. Germline CDR1 LNHDA, CDR2 SQIVND (reference sequence). CDR3 size: 18 residues. As DNA, the CDR3 is TGTGCCAGTAGTATAGCCTCCGGGACAGGGGCCGGGGCCAACGTCCTGACTTTC. Protein product: CASSIASGTGAGANVLTF.

The CDR3 sequence is CASSERVDGGGPQHF. The CDR3 coding sequence is TGTGCCAGCAGTGAAAGGGTCGATGGAGGCGGGCCCCAGCATTTT. The genes are TRBV6-1 and TRBJ1-5, with D unresolved. V was shortened by 2 bases and J by 9 bases, with 17 bases between the two germline ends. Germline V gene lookup returns CDR1 MNHNS and CDR2 SASEGT. The CDR3 length is 15 residues.

This clone was seen only a few times. This chain connects TRBV7-3 to TRBJ2-1; 10 bases agree with TRBD2. This CDR3 comprises 15 residues. V trimming: 1 base; J trimming: 8 bases; junction bases outside the gene matches: 5. CDR1 and CDR2 (germline): SGHTA, FQGTGA. Here the CDR3 reads CASSLSSGGAYEQFF. The CDR3 nucleotides read TGTGCCAGCAGCTTAAGCAGCGGGGGGGCCTATGAGCAGTTCTTC.

The chain recombines TRBV13 with TRBJ1-1; D ambiguous. Germline CDR1 is PRHDT and CDR2 is FYEKMQ (reference sequence). Deletions cut 5 bases from V and 0 bases from J, with 13 bases between. This CDR3 comprises 15 residues. The CDR3 nucleotides read TGTGCCAGCAGCCCGTTTTTGAACATGAACACTGAAGCTTTCTTT. Amino acids: CASSPFLNMNTEAFF.

The chain uses TRBV6-5 and TRBJ1-3; a possible D gene is TRBD1 (5 bases). Trimming pared 6 bases from V and 6 bases from J, leaving 15 bases between. Germline CDR1 and CDR2: MNHEY and SVGAGI. CDR3 size: 14 residues. The CDR3 sequence is CASRDRKPKNTIYF. CDR3 nucleotide sequence: TGTGCCAGCAGAGACAGAAAGCCGAAAAACACCATATATTTT.

The chain carries TRBV6-5 and TRBJ1-6; D not resolved. In germline, CDR1 is MNHEY, CDR2 SVGAGI. V was pared by 6 bases and J by 8 bases, with 14 bases between. The CDR3 contains 14 residues. CDR3 protein: CASRISINDSPLHF. The CDR3 bases are TGTGCCAGCAGAATAAGCATTAATGATTCACCCCTCCACTTT.

The chain carries TRBV7-3 and TRBJ1-3, with 7 bases aligning to TRBD1. V lost 3 bases to trimming and J lost 2 bases; unmatched junction nucleotides: 4. The CDR3 runs to 15 residues. Germline-derived CDR1 and CDR2 are SGHTA and FQGTGA. Written as DNA, the CDR3 is TGTGCCAGCAGCTTGTCACAGGGGACTGGAAACACCATATATTTT. Its translation is CASSLSQGTGNTIYF.

This clone showed up just once. The chain couples TRBV18 to TRBJ1-1; a weak D match, TRBD1 (6 bases). Deletions cut 5 bases from V and 5 bases from J, with 18 bases between. The CDR3 sequence is 15 residues long. Germline V gives CDR1 KGHSH, CDR2 LQKENI. The CDR3 DNA follows: TGTGCCAGCTCATCCAAAGGGGGTGGAGGAACTGAAGCTTTCTTT. As protein: CASSSKGGGGTEAFF.

This chain connects TRBV30 to TRBJ1-6; TRBD1 might be the D (6 bases). The CDR3 runs 14 residues. Germline values: CDR1 GTSNPN, CDR2 SVGIG (reference sequence). Trimming took 3 bases from V and 5 from J, leaving 11 bases between them. The CDR3 is CAWRGGGDNSPLHF. The CDR3, as DNA: TGTGCCTGGAGAGGGGGGGGTGATAATTCACCCCTCCACTTT. Together with reference TRBV30 and TRBJ1-6, the CDR3 gives the full variable domain: SQTIHQWPATLVQPVGSPLSLECTVEGTSNPNLYWYRQAAGRGLQLLFYSVGIGQISSEVPQNLSASRPQDRQFILSSKKLLLSDSGFYLCAWRGGGDNSPLHFGNGTRLTVT.

The DNA for the CDR3 is TGCGCCAGCAGCTTGGATCCCACAGGGTACTATGGCTACACCTTC. It is translated as CASSLDPTGYYGYTF. This chain uses TRBV5-1 with TRBJ1-2; weak D call: TRBD1 (6 bases). In germline, CDR1 is SGHRS, CDR2 YFSETQ. V was trimmed by 0 bases and J by 3 bases, leaving 12 bases between them. This CDR3 has 15 amino acids.

This clone appeared a single time. The chain links TRBV23-1 to TRBJ1-1, with a tentative D call TRBD1 (5 bases). Being an ORF, TRBV23-1 has a function that is uncertain. The CDR3 loop spans 14 amino acids. Trimming left V 1 base short and J 4 bases short, with 10 bases between. The DNA for the CDR3 is TGCGCCAGCAGTCAATTTGACGGGGGCACTGAAGCTTTCTTT. Amino acid sequence: CASSQFDGGTEAFF.